This TCR beta chain was profiled in a study of shared clonotypes between healthy human individuals. Replicate sorted-subset PCRs were loaded with around 220 ng DNA, 30,000 to 35,000 T cell genomes. Profiled with immunoSEQ multiplex PCR; TCRdb holds only in-frame clones, not every one. The sample includes about 680,000 clones, more than 70% of them seen just once. CDR1 MGHDK and CDR2 SYGVNS come from the germline V gene. With 3 bases removed from V and 1 base from J, the gap between germline ends came to 15 bases. CDR3 length equals 16 residues. This clone was found a few times. This clonotype was obtained from a woman in her twenties or thirties in good health. Sequencing input: memory CD4+ T cells sorted from blood. Stated subset: CD45RA-negative fraction. The chain recombines TRBV25-1 with TRBJ1-1, with D possibly TRBD1 on 5 matching bases. The CDR3 protein is CASSDRDRAGNTEAFF. Written as DNA, the CDR3 is TGTGCCAGCAGTGACCGGGACCGCGCCGGGAACACTGAAGCTTTCTTT.